This T cell receptor beta chain is drawn from a study of shared clonotypes between healthy human individuals. Replicate sorted-subset PCRs were loaded with around 210 ng DNA, about 30,000 T cell genomes. Profiled with immunoSEQ multiplex PCR; TCRdb holds only in-frame clones, not every one. The data show over 850,000 clones, around 82% seen once. On this clone: What it binds is unknown.

The length of the CDR3 is 15 residues. The germline V and J ends were trimmed by 5 bases and 1 base, with 12 bases remaining between them. Germline V gene sequence: CDR1 MGHRA, CDR2 YSYEKL. All donors qualified as healthy HIV-negative adults and had experienced no recent acute infections or vaccinations. Study-wide findings and caveats: Memory subsets had estimated richness that was generally smaller than that of naive subsets.

V and J are TRBV4-1 and TRBJ2-1, with a tentative D call TRBD1 (5 bases). The TCR comes from a man aged 18-30 years in good health. Some clones in this sample may be carry-over from other donors' samples. Material: memory CD4+ T cells from PBMCs. Subset in this sample: CD45RA-negative fraction. CDR3 DNA sequence: TGCGCCAGCAGCTCCAGGGAAGGGTCCTACAATGAGCAGTTCTTC. This codes for CASSSREGSYNEQFF.